This T cell receptor (beta chain) came from a study of blood T cell repertoires in COVID-19. In the study overall: From the United States, Italy and Spain came samples of acute and convalescent COVID-19.

Per the original methods: For nucleated cells, counts were estimated from reference gene primer amplification. Generated by immunoSEQ multiplex PCR, the TCRdb table keeps only in-frame clones and is missing some. That table gives V, J and clone size, and the DNA gave D and trimming. The top ten hold approximately 4.4% of the sample, which has about 81,000 clones, around 75% seen once. This clone came up a few times. Germline V lookup: CDR1 SGHTA, CDR2 FQGNSA. The CDR3 sequence is 15 residues long. V lost 5 bases to trimming and J lost 0 bases, with 10 bases between them. The rearrangement joins TRBV7-2 to TRBJ2-2, with TRBD1 as a possible D gene (6 bases). Sequencing input: peripheral blood. This clonotype was obtained from a woman between 50 and 59 years old with acute or convalescent COVID-19. The CDR3 loop is CASSLGQTNTGELFF. The CDR3 DNA follows: TGTGCCAGCAGCCTCGGACAGACGAACACCGGGGAGCTGTTTTTT. The full variable domain, in which reference TRBV7-2 and TRBJ2-2 provide the parts outside the CDR3, is GAGVSQSPSNKVTEKGKDVELRCDPISGHTALYWYRQSLGQGLEFLIYFQGNSAPDKSGLPSDRFSAERTGGSVSTLTIQRTQQEDSAVYLCASSLGQTNTGELFFGEGSRLTVL.